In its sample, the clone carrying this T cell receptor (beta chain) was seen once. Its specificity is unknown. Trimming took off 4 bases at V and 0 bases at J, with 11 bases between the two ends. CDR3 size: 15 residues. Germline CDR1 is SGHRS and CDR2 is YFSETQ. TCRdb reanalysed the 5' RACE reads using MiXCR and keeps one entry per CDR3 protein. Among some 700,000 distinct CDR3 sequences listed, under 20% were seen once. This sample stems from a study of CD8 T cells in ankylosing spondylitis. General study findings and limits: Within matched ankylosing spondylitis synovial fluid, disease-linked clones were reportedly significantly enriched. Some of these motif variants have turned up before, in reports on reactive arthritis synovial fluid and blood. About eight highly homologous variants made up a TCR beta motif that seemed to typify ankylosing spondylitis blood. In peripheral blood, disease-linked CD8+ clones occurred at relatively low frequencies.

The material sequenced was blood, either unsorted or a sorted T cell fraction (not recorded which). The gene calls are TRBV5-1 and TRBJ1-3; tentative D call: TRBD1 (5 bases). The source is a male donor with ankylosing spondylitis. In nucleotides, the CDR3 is TGCGCCAGCAGCAAGACAGCGCCCTCTGGAAACACCATATATTTT. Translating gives CASSKTAPSGNTIYF.